The 30 T cell receptor beta chains below all came from one sample that was sequenced in a study of beta chain features in type 1 diabetes. Sequenced material consisted of expressed TCRB transcripts (all of the isolated RNA was reverse transcribed). Clones were read by immunoSEQ multiplex PCR, and TCRdb kept only the in-frame ones, dropping some. The repertoire has around 140,000 clones, 10% of them found once; the top ten carry roughly 1.3%. Material: naive CD4+ T cells from blood. These receptors all come from a man between 18 and 29 years old in good health.

This chain connects TRBV4-1 to TRBJ2-7; 9 bases align to TRBD2. This CDR3 is 17 amino acids long. Germline CDR1 MGHRA, CDR2 YSYEKL. V dropped 1 base and J dropped 4; count of bases not matched to a gene: 11. CDR3 nucleotide sequence: TGCGCCAGCAGCCAAGGTGGCGGGGGGGCCGTAGCGTACGAGCAGTACTTC. Its protein is CASSQGGGGAVAYEQYF.

This clone was counted ten times or more. The gene calls are TRBV29-1 and TRBJ2-3; possible D gene TRBD2, 6 bases. Trimming shortened V by 8 bases and J by 2 bases, and 17 bases separated the two germline ends. Germline values: CDR1 SQVTM, CDR2 ANQGSEA. The CDR3 is made up of 14 amino acids. The CDR3 protein is CSTRRVGVTDTQYF. DNA for the CDR3: TGCAGCACCCGGAGGGTGGGTGTCACAGATACGCAGTATTTT.

In its sample, this clone was seen many times. This CDR3 reads CAISGQGPSGYTF. For the CDR3, the DNA is TGTGCCATCAGTGGACAGGGGCCCTCTGGCTACACCTTC. The chain couples TRBV10-3 to TRBJ1-2, with 8 nucleotides matching TRBD1. The germline gives CDR1 ENHRY, CDR2 SYGVKD. V trimming: 4 bases; J trimming: 7 bases; junction bases outside the gene matches: 5. The CDR3 is 13 amino acids.

The V gene is TRBV7-2, the J gene TRBJ2-1, with 13 nucleotides matching TRBD2. Germline loops: CDR1 SGHTA, CDR2 FQGNSA. CDR3 length equals 15 residues. V lost 6 bases, J lost 7 bases, and 6 bases stayed unmatched. The DNA of the CDR3 is TGTGCCAGCAGAACTAGCGGGGGGGCGGGGAATGAGCAGTTCTTC. This codes for CASRTSGGAGNEQFF.

This clone was seen more than once but under ten times. The chain couples TRBV7-2 to TRBJ1-6; 8 bases agree with TRBD1. The CDR3 consists of 14 residues. Germline-derived CDR1 and CDR2 are SGHTA and FQGNSA. After removal of 5 bases from V and 10 bases from J, the junction contained 7 bases not matched to a gene. The CDR3 is CASSPGTGGSPLHF. CDR3 DNA: TGTGCCAGCAGCCCCGGGACAGGAGGCTCACCCCTCCACTTT.

The V gene is TRBV7-2, the J gene TRBJ1-2; 12 bases match TRBD1. With V trimmed by 1 base and J by 9 bases, 6 bases remained unmatched. CDR1 is SGHTA, CDR2 FQGNSA, per germline. The CDR3 is 15 residues long. The DNA of the CDR3 is TGTGCCAGCAGCTTAGACCAGGGACAGGGGGCGCGCTACACCTTC. Translating it yields CASSLDQGQGARYTF.

A few counts support this clone. V is TRBV2 and J is TRBJ2-5; 9 positions agree with TRBD1. CDR3 length: 15 residues. V dropped 6 bases and J dropped 2; count of bases not matched to a gene: 7. CDR1 and CDR2 (germline): SNHLY, FYNNEI. The CDR3 spells CASSPGQGGQETQYF. The CDR3 coding sequence is TGTGCCAGCAGCCCGGGACAGGGAGGACAAGAGACCCAGTACTTC. The full variable domain, with the rest looked up from reference TRBV2 and TRBJ2-5, is EPEVTQTPSHQVTQMGQEVILRCVPISNHLYFYWYRQILGQKVEFLVSFYNNEISEKSEIFDDQFSVERPDGSNFTLKIRSTKLEDSAMYFCASSPGQGGQETQYFGPGTRLLVL.

The rearrangement uses TRBV25-1 and TRBJ1-1, with 10 nucleotides matching TRBD1. Unmatched junction bases numbered 9, after V lost 8 bases and J lost 6 bases. The germline V gene encodes CDR1 MGHDK and CDR2 SYGVNS. CDR3 size: 14 residues. CDR3 sequence (DNA): TGTGCCAGCTCCAGGACAGGGGGTTTCTCTGAAGCTTTCTTT. Translated: CASSRTGGFSEAFF.

The chain links TRBV7-9 to TRBJ1-2, with 8 bases fitting TRBD1. This CDR3 contains 14 residues. Germline V gene lookup returns CDR1 SEHNR and CDR2 FQNEAQ (reference sequence). J lost 5 bases, V lost 5 bases, and 7 bases had no gene match. CDR3 nucleotide sequence: TGTGCCAGCAGCCCGCAGGGGGCCTTATATGGCTACACCTTC. It codes for CASSPQGALYGYTF. Complete variable domain (other parts from reference TRBV7-9 and TRBJ1-2): DTGVSQNPRHKITKRGQNVTFRCDPISEHNRLYWYRQTLGQGPEFLTYFQNEAQLEKSRLLSDRFSAERPKGSFSTLEIQRTEQGDSAMYLCASSPQGALYGYTFGSGTRLTVV.

Only a few counts were recorded for this clone. The J gene is TRBJ2-4, the V gene TRBV6-5, with TRBD1 matching over 7 bases. In germline, CDR1 is MNHEY, CDR2 SVGAGI. With V trimmed by 2 bases and J by 4 bases, 8 bases remained unmatched. The CDR3 totals 16 residues. The chain's CDR3 is CASSYRFPGQKNIQYF. The CDR3 nucleotides are TGTGCCAGCAGTTACCGATTCCCGGGACAGAAAAACATTCAGTACTTC.

There are a few counts of this clone. The chain is built from TRBV6-5 and TRBJ2-2; 9 positions agree with TRBD1. The ends lost 6 bases at V and 7 bases at J; junction bases unmatched: 9. CDR3 length: 15 residues. Germline V gene data show CDR1 as MNHEY and CDR2 as SVGAGI. This chain's CDR3 is CASRFRDREGGELFF. CDR3 nucleotide sequence: TGTGCCAGCAGGTTCCGGGACAGGGAGGGCGGGGAGCTGTTTTTT.

The gene calls are TRBV5-1 and TRBJ2-7; TRBD1 matches 9 bases. V shed 4 bases and J 2 bases; nucleotides not matched to a gene: 7. Germline V lookup: CDR1 SGHRS, CDR2 YFSETQ. CDR3 length equals 15 residues. CDR3 sequence: CASSDGTGTPYEQYF. The CDR3 nucleotides are TGCGCCAGCAGCGACGGGACAGGGACCCCCTACGAGCAGTACTTC.

This sequence joins TRBV2 and TRBJ2-3; maybe TRBD1 (6 bases). Per germline, CDR1 SNHLY and CDR2 FYNNEI. Trimming shortened V by 1 base and J by 3 bases, and 17 bases separated the two germline ends. The length of the CDR3 is 17 residues. CDR3 amino acids: CASSEGVGGQQTDTQYF. CDR3 in DNA: TGTGCCAGCAGTGAAGGGGTCGGAGGACAGCAAACAGATACGCAGTATTTT.

This sequence joins TRBV7-9 and TRBJ1-2; D unclear. Germline V gene sequence: CDR1 SEHNR, CDR2 FQNEAQ (reference sequence). This CDR3 is 13 amino acids long. Trimming cost V 5 bases and J 4 bases, with 11 bases left between them. This CDR3 is CASSPSSGYGYTF. The CDR3 bases are TGTGCCAGCAGCCCCTCCTCAGGCTATGGCTACACCTTC.

CDR3 nucleotide sequence: TGCAGTGCTAGTAGACAGCCCCAGCATTTT. Protein sequence: CSASRQPQHF. V is TRBV20-1 and J is TRBJ1-5; D not resolved. The CDR3 consists of 10 residues. V lost 3 bases and J lost 7, with 4 bases in between. CDR1 DFQATT and CDR2 SNEGSKA come from the germline V gene (reference sequence).

The rearrangement links TRBV11-2 to TRBJ2-1; D ambiguous. The CDR3 consists of 13 residues. V was pared by 7 bases and J by 6 bases, with 13 bases between. The germline V gene has CDR1 SGHAT and CDR2 FQNNGV. The CDR3 sequence is CASTLTRSNEQFF. In DNA form, the CDR3 reads TGTGCCAGCACCCTGACGAGGTCCAATGAGCAGTTCTTC.

In its sample, this clone was seen many times. This chain connects TRBV10-3 to TRBJ2-1; D is uncertain. Germline V gives CDR1 ENHRY, CDR2 SYGVKD. The CDR3 has 11 amino acids. Trimming pared 7 bases from V and 4 bases from J, leaving 5 bases between. The CDR3 loop reads CAIMEYNEQFF. CDR3 nucleotides: TGTGCCATCATGGAGTACAATGAGCAGTTCTTC.

There are a few counts of this clone. Other DNA variants within this sample encode the same CDR3. The rearrangement links TRBV19 to TRBJ2-5; the D is unclear. The germline CDR1 and CDR2 sequences are LNHDA and SQIVND (reference sequence). Trimming took off 4 bases at V and 5 bases at J, with 8 bases between the two ends. The length of the CDR3 is 12 residues. CDR3 amino acids: CASSTERETQYF. CDR3 sequence (DNA): TGTGCCAGTAGTACGGAGCGCGAGACCCAGTACTTC.

This clone was seen only a few times. V usage is TRBV27 and J usage is TRBJ1-2; 10 bases map to TRBD1. This CDR3 contains 17 residues. V lost 6 bases and J lost 0; bases outside the gene matches: 10. Germline loops: CDR1 MNHEY, CDR2 SMNVEV (reference sequence). CDR3 nucleotides: TGTGCCAGCAGGGGAACCGACAGGGGGCCATCTAACTATGGCTACACCTTC. It specifies CASRGTDRGPSNYGYTF.

Worth noting for this clone: Other DNA sequences of this sample code for an identical CDR3. The V call is TRBV5-1, the J call TRBJ1-2, with D possibly being TRBD1 (5 bases). V was cut by 0 bases and J by 4 bases, with 10 bases left in between. Per germline, CDR1 SGHRS and CDR2 YFSETQ. There are 14 residues in the CDR3. CDR3: CASSLGQGSYGYTF. CDR3 bases: TGCGCCAGCAGCTTGGGCCAGGGTAGCTATGGCTACACCTTC.

CDR3 loop: CASSPVGSSYNEQFF. As DNA, the CDR3 is TGTGCCAGCTCACCGGTCGGGAGCTCCTACAATGAGCAGTTCTTC. The chain employs TRBV18 and TRBJ2-1; a possible D gene is TRBD2 (6 bases). Germline-derived CDR1 and CDR2 are KGHSH and LQKENI. V gave up 3 bases and J gave up 0 bases, with 9 bases separating them. The CDR3 runs 15 residues.

This clone came up many times. This chain uses TRBV25-1 with TRBJ2-5; 11 bases agree with TRBD1. Germline V gene data show CDR1 as MGHDK and CDR2 as SYGVNS. After removal of 8 bases from V and 4 bases from J, the junction contained 6 bases not matched to a gene. This CDR3 has 14 amino acids. In DNA form, the CDR3 reads TGTGCCAGCGCCGGGACAGGGGGACGAGAGACCCAGTACTTC. Translated, it gives CASAGTGGRETQYF.

Only a few counts were recorded for this clone. The rearrangement links TRBV7-3 to TRBJ1-2; D not resolved. The CDR3 has 13 amino acids. Germline V gene lookup returns CDR1 SGHTA and CDR2 FQGTGA. V was clipped by 3 bases and J by 3 bases, with 8 bases between them. DNA for the CDR3: TGTGCCAGCAGCTTCGGGTCGTACTATGGCTACACCTTC. This gives the protein CASSFGSYYGYTF.

There are a few counts of this clone. The J gene is TRBJ2-1, the V gene TRBV5-6, with 8 nucleotides matching TRBD2. With 0 bases clipped from V and 3 bases from J, the junction kept 5 bases outside the gene matches. There are 16 residues in the CDR3. Germline values: CDR1 SGHDT, CDR2 YYEEEE. CDR3 amino acids: CASSLAAGEIYNEQFF. Here the CDR3 DNA reads TGTGCCAGCAGCTTGGCAGCGGGGGAAATCTACAATGAGCAGTTCTTC.

This clone has just a few counts. The chain is built from TRBV7-6 and TRBJ1-1; the match to TRBD1 covers 7 bases. V lost 1 base, J lost 2 bases, and 10 bases stayed unmatched. This CDR3 is 17 amino acids long. Looked up from germline, CDR1 is SGHVS and CDR2 is FNYEAQ. CDR3 sequence (DNA): TGTGCCAGCAGCTTAGGGAAACAGGGGCCCTTCAACACTGAAGCTTTCTTT. Translation: CASSLGKQGPFNTEAFF.

This clone turned up a few times. V and J are TRBV5-8 and TRBJ2-7; weak D call: TRBD1 (7 bases). The length of the CDR3 is 12 residues. The V end was cut by 8 bases, the J end by 2 bases, with 11 bases between. CDR1 and CDR2 from the germline V gene are SGHTS and YDEGEE. The CDR3 here is CAREGQTYEQYF. CDR3 nucleotides: TGTGCCAGGGAGGGACAGACCTACGAGCAGTACTTC.

The chain combines TRBV5-4 with TRBJ2-1; 12 positions match TRBD2. CDR1 is SGHNT and CDR2 is YYREEE in the germline V gene (reference sequence). The CDR3 is 15 amino acids. V dropped 3 bases and J dropped 6; count of bases not matched to a gene: 4. The CDR3 is CASSSLAGGPNEQFF. DNA for the CDR3: TGTGCCAGCAGCTCTCTAGCGGGGGGGCCCAATGAGCAGTTCTTC. Together with reference TRBV5-4 and TRBJ2-1, the CDR3 gives the full variable domain: ETGVTQSPTHLIKTRGQQVTLRCSSQSGHNTVSWYQQALGQGPQFIFQYYREEENGRGNFPPRFSGLQFPNYSSELNVNALELDDSALYLCASSSLAGGPNEQFFGPGTRLTVL.

This chain uses TRBV28 with TRBJ1-2, with 8 bases matching TRBD1. CDR1 and CDR2 from the germline V gene are MDHEN and SYDVKM. The V and J ends lost 6 bases and 3 bases, in that order; junction bases with no gene match: 6. CDR3 size: 14 residues. CDR3 nucleotides: TGTGCCAGCAGCCCCGGGACAGGACACTATGGCTACACCTTC. Its translation is CASSPGTGHYGYTF.

This chain links TRBV30 with TRBJ2-3; 8 bases are shared with TRBD2. Germline trimming cut 3 bases from V and 0 bases from J; bases unmatched to any gene: 5. The germline CDR1 and CDR2 sequences are GTSNPN and SVGIG (reference sequence). The CDR3 has 15 amino acids. The CDR3 is CAWSQGLASTDTQYF. CDR3 bases: TGTGCCTGGAGCCAAGGACTAGCCAGCACAGATACGCAGTATTTT.

V is TRBV19 and J is TRBJ2-2, with a weak D call TRBD2 (6 bases). This CDR3 comprises 15 residues. Germline CDR1 LNHDA, CDR2 SQIVND (reference sequence). V was clipped by 6 bases and J by 0 bases, with 11 bases between them. The DNA for the CDR3 is TGTGCCAGTAGACAATCGGGGGCGAACACCGGGGAGCTGTTTTTT. It specifies CASRQSGANTGELFF. The full variable domain, rest sourced from reference TRBV19 and TRBJ2-2, is DGGITQSPKYLFRKEGQNVTLSCEQNLNHDAMYWYRQDPGQGLRLIYYSQIVNDFQKGDIAEGYSVSREKKESFPLTVTSAQKNPTAFYLCASRQSGANTGELFFGEGSRLTVL.